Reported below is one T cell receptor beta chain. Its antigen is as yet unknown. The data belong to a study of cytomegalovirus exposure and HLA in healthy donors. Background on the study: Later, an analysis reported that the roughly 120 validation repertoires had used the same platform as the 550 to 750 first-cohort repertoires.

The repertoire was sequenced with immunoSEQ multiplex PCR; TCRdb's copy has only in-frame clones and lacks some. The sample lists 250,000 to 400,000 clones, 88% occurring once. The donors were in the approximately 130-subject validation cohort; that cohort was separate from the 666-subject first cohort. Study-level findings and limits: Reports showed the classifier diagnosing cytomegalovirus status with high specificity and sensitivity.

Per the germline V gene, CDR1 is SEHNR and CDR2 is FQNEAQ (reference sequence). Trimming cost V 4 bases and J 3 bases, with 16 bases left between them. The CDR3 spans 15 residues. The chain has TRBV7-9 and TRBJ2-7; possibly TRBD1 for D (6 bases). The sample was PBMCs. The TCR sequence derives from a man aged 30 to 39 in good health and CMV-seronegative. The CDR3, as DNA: TGTGCCAGCAGCTCCGGACAGATGAAGTTCTACGAGCAGTACTTC. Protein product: CASSSGQMKFYEQYF.